These 21 T cell receptor beta chains were all obtained from the same sample, sequenced in a study of blood T cell repertoires in COVID-19. Method: immunoSEQ multiplex PCR; TCRdb's copy keeps in-frame clones and lacks some. The sample comprises some 310,000 clones, roughly nine tenths of which are singletons, and around 9% rests with the top ten. The sample was PBMCs or T cells enriched from blood (not recorded which). The receptors stem from a woman aged 30 to 39 who had recovered from COVID-19.

The rearrangement links TRBV28 to TRBJ1-3, with TRBD1 matching 8 bases. The V gene end was trimmed by 5 bases and the J gene end by 0 bases; junction bases not matched to a gene: 6. This CDR3 region has 16 residues. From germline, CDR1 is MDHEN and CDR2 SYDVKM. The CDR3 DNA reads TGTGCCAGCAGTCTCCAGGGGGCGATCTCTGGAAACACCATATATTTT. Protein sequence: CASSLQGAISGNTIYF.

This chain connects TRBV6-5 to TRBJ2-7, with no clear D. Per the germline V gene, CDR1 is MNHEY and CDR2 is SVGAGI. This CDR3 spans 15 amino acids. V gave up 0 bases and J gave up 0 bases, with 9 bases separating them. The CDR3 region has the DNA TGTGCCAGCAGTTACTCGAGTCACGGCTCCTACGAGCAGTACTTC. It encodes CASSYSSHGSYEQYF.

The rearrangement uses TRBV11-2 and TRBJ2-7; 7 positions match TRBD2. V shed 1 base, J shed 0 bases, and the junction held 3 bases outside the gene matches. The V gene's germline CDR1 is SGHAT and CDR2 FQNNGV. This CDR3 contains 15 residues. The CDR3 loop is CASSLVGGGSYEQYF. CDR3 nucleotide sequence: TGTGCCAGCAGCTTAGTTGGCGGGGGCTCCTACGAGCAGTACTTC.

The genes are TRBV10-3 and TRBJ2-4; D remains unclear. The V and J ends lost 0 bases and 12 bases respectively, with 15 bases between them. Looked up from germline, CDR1 is ENHRY and CDR2 is SYGVKD. The CDR3 runs 14 residues. CDR3 DNA sequence: TGTGCCATCAGTGAGTCGAACCCGCGGTCTGCTCAGTACTTC. It is translated as CAISESNPRSAQYF.

J is TRBJ2-7 and V is TRBV5-8, with TRBD1 as a possible D gene (5 bases). Between the trimmed V and J ends, which lost 0 bases and 6 bases, there was a span of 7 bases. The germline V gene has CDR1 SGHTS and CDR2 YDEGEE. The CDR3 extends over 12 amino acids. This chain's CDR3 is CASSLEGLEQYF. The CDR3 DNA reads TGTGCCAGCAGCTTGGAGGGGCTCGAGCAGTACTTC.

The chain employs TRBV5-5 and TRBJ1-4; D is unresolved. V gave up 2 bases and J gave up 12 bases, with 8 bases separating them. CDR1 is SGHKS and CDR2 is YYEKEE in the germline V gene (reference sequence). This CDR3 contains 11 residues. The CDR3: CASSFGQELFF. The CDR3 nucleotides read TGTGCCAGCAGCTTTGGCCAGGAACTGTTTTTT.

This clone was picked up a small number of times. CDR3 DNA sequence: TGTGCCAGCAGCAAGTCCGGGGTTGGGGAGCTTGTGAACACTGAAGCTTTCTTT. Translated, it gives CASSKSGVGELVNTEAFF. The V gene is TRBV21-1, the J gene TRBJ1-1. TRBV21-1 counts as a pseudogene. CDR3 length equals 18 residues.

This chain uses TRBV5-4 with TRBJ1-6; no firm D call. Trimming took 3 bases from V and 7 from J, leaving 20 bases between them. Germline lookup yields CDR1 SGHNT and CDR2 YYREEE (reference sequence). This CDR3 contains 17 residues. CDR3 amino acids: CASSSFADGGQNSPLHF. The CDR3 DNA follows: TGTGCCAGCAGCTCATTTGCGGACGGAGGTCAAAATTCACCCCTCCACTTT.

The rearrangement uses TRBV19 and TRBJ1-5, with a weak D call TRBD1 (5 bases). Trimming shortened V by 2 bases and J by 2 bases, and 10 bases separated the two germline ends. The CDR3 has 15 amino acids. The germline V gene encodes CDR1 LNHDA and CDR2 SQIVND (reference sequence). The CDR3 reads CASSIQGSGNQPQHF. The CDR3 DNA reads TGTGCCAGTAGTATACAGGGTTCGGGCAATCAGCCCCAGCATTTT.

The genes are TRBV2 and TRBJ2-6; 9 bases align to TRBD1. The CDR3 is made up of 16 amino acids. CDR1 is SNHLY, CDR2 FYNNEI, per germline. V dropped 11 bases and J dropped 4; count of bases not matched to a gene: 12. CDR3 in DNA: TGTGCCTTTCCAGGACAGGGGAAAATAGGGGCCAACGTCCTGACTTTC. It encodes CAFPGQGKIGANVLTF.

The V gene is TRBV7-2, the J gene TRBJ2-5, with D hard to call. The germline CDR1 and CDR2 sequences are SGHTA and FQGNSA. The CDR3 has 11 residues. Trimming stripped 6 bases from V and 5 bases from J, with 7 bases between. The CDR3 DNA sequence: TGTGCCAGCAGTTCCCATGAGACCCAGTACTTC. Its translation is CASSSHETQYF.

This chain joins TRBV9 and TRBJ2-7, with a weak D call TRBD2 (5 bases). Germline lookup yields CDR1 SGDLS and CDR2 YYNGEE. The CDR3 contains 14 residues. Trimming stripped 0 bases from V and 3 bases from J, with 10 bases between. In DNA, the CDR3 is TGTGCCAGCAGCGTAGGCCCGGAGGTCTACGAGCAGTACTTC. Translation: CASSVGPEVYEQYF.

The chain combines TRBV29-1 with TRBJ1-4; possibly TRBD1 for D (5 bases). Germline V gene data show CDR1 as SQVTM and CDR2 as ANQGSEA. The CDR3 runs to 14 residues. Between the trimmed V and J ends, which lost 4 bases and 1 base, there was a span of 10 bases. DNA for the CDR3: TGCAGCGTTGGGGGGAGGCTAACTAATGAAAAACTGTTTTTT. It codes for CSVGGRLTNEKLFF. The full variable domain, its missing parts supplied by reference TRBV29-1 and TRBJ1-4, is SAVISQKPSRDICQRGTSLTIQCQVDSQVTMMFWYRQQPGQSLTLIATANQGSEATYESGFVIDKFPISRPNLTFSTLTVSNMSPEDSSIYLCSVGGRLTNEKLFFGSGTQLSVL.

The rearrangement uses TRBV19 and TRBJ1-1, with 7 bases that match TRBD1. The CDR3 is 17 residues long. Germline CDR1 is LNHDA and CDR2 is SQIVND (reference sequence). V lost 5 bases, J lost 1 base, and 13 bases stayed unmatched. This CDR3 reads CASSPLTGRSTNTEAFF. The CDR3 region has the DNA TGTGCCAGTAGTCCACTGACAGGGCGGTCGACGAACACTGAAGCTTTCTTT.

This clone was counted many times. The gene calls are TRBV27 and TRBJ2-7, with D possibly being TRBD1 (6 bases). The V end was cut by 5 bases, the J end by 4 bases, with 15 bases between. The V gene's germline CDR1 is MNHEY and CDR2 SMNVEV (reference sequence). CDR3 size: 14 residues. The CDR3, as DNA: TGTGCCAGCAGTGGGCTAGGGGGTATTTACGAGCAGTACTTC. Translated: CASSGLGGIYEQYF.

The genes are TRBV6-5 and TRBJ2-5, with 9 bases that match TRBD2. The junction had 10 bases not matched to a gene; V was cut back by 6 bases and J by 5 bases. This CDR3 spans 15 amino acids. CDR1 MNHEY and CDR2 SVGAGI come from the germline V gene. The CDR3 region is CASRISGRIRETQYF. CDR3 bases: TGTGCCAGCAGAATTAGCGGGAGAATCCGGGAGACCCAGTACTTC.

The gene calls are TRBV28 and TRBJ1-5; 10 bases agree with TRBD1. The CDR3 extends over 17 amino acids. From germline, CDR1 is MDHEN and CDR2 SYDVKM. J lost 0 bases, V lost 5 bases, and 7 bases had no gene match. CDR3 nucleotide sequence: TGTGCCAGCAGTATTGACAGGGGGCACGATAGCAATCAGCCCCAGCATTTT. Its translation is CASSIDRGHDSNQPQHF.

This chain uses TRBV28 with TRBJ1-5; a weak D match, TRBD1 (6 bases). This CDR3 has 13 residues. Per the germline V gene, CDR1 is MDHEN and CDR2 is SYDVKM. The V end was cut by 6 bases, the J end by 5 bases, with 11 bases between. The CDR3 reads CASSRGWYQPQHF. The CDR3 region has the DNA TGTGCCAGCAGCAGGGGATGGTATCAGCCCCAGCATTTT.

The chain couples TRBV6-2 or TRBV6-3 to TRBJ2-7; TRBD1 might be the D (6 bases). The germline CDR1 and CDR2 sequences are MNHEY and SVGEGT. V lost 5 bases and J 2 bases, leaving 16 bases between the germline ends. The length of the CDR3 is 15 residues. The CDR3 DNA follows: TGTGCCAGCAGTACCCCACCAGGGGAGCCCTACGAGCAGTACTTC. Residues: CASSTPPGEPYEQYF.

The chain combines TRBV2 with TRBJ2-1; 7 bases line up with TRBD2. This CDR3 contains 14 residues. The V gene end was trimmed by 3 bases and the J gene end by 8 bases; junction bases not matched to a gene: 7. Germline V gives CDR1 SNHLY, CDR2 FYNNEI. The CDR3 nucleotides read TGTGCCAGCAGTGAGGGCGCGGGAGTGGATGAGCAGTTCTTC. Amino acids: CASSEGAGVDEQFF.

V and J are TRBV6-5 and TRBJ1-1; no definite D call. Germline V lookup: CDR1 MNHEY, CDR2 SVGAGI. Trimming removed 4 bases at V and 2 bases at J, with 11 bases between. The CDR3 has 14 amino acids. CDR3 nucleotide sequence: TGTGCCAGCAGTTGGGGAGCAGCCAACACTGAAGCTTTCTTT. Translated: CASSWGAANTEAFF.